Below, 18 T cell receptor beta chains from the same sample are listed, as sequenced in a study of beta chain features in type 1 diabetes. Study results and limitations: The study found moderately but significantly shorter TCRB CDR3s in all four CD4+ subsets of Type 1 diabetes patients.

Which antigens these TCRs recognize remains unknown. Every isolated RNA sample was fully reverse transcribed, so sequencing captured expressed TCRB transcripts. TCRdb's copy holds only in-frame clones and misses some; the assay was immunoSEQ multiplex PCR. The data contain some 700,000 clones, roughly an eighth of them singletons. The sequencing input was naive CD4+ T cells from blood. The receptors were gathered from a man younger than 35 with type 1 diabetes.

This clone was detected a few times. Here the CDR3 reads CASSAGQNTDTQYF. The CDR3, as DNA: TGCGCCAGCAGCGCAGGACAGAACACAGATACGCAGTATTTT. The J gene is TRBJ2-3, the V gene TRBV5-1, with a tentative D call TRBD1 (6 bases). CDR1 and CDR2 from the germline V gene are SGHRS and YFSETQ. Trimming stripped 4 bases from V and 2 bases from J, with 11 bases between. There are 14 residues in the CDR3.

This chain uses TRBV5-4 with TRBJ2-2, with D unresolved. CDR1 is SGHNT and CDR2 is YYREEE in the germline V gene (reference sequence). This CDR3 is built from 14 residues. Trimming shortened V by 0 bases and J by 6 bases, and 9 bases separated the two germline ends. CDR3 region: CASSLALAAGELFF. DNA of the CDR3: TGTGCCAGCAGCTTGGCCCTCGCAGCCGGGGAGCTGTTTTTT.

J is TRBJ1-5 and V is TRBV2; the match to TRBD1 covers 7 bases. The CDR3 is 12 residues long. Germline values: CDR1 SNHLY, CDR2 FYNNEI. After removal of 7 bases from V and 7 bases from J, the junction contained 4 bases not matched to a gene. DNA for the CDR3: TGTGCCAGCACTACAGGGGTACAGCCCCAGCATTTT. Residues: CASTTGVQPQHF. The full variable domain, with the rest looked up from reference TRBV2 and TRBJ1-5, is EPEVTQTPSHQVTQMGQEVILRCVPISNHLYFYWYRQILGQKVEFLVSFYNNEISEKSEIFDDQFSVERPDGSNFTLKIRSTKLEDSAMYFCASTTGVQPQHFGDGTRLSIL.

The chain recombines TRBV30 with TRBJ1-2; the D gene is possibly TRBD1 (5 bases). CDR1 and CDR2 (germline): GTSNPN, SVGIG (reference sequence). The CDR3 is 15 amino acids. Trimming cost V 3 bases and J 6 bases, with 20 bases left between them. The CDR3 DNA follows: TGTGCCTGGAGCGTACTATTCTATTCCAGGGATGGCTACACCTTC. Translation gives CAWSVLFYSRDGYTF.

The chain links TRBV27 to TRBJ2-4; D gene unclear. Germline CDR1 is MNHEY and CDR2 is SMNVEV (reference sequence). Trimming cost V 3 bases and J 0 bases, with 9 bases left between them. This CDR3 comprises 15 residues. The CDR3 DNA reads TGTGCCAGCAGTTTGGGCTTAACAGCCAAAAACATTCAGTACTTC. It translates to CASSLGLTAKNIQYF.

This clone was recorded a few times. CDR3 in amino acids: CSGSDRAGYTF. DNA for the CDR3: TGCAGCGGTTCGGACAGGGCGGGCTACACCTTC. This sequence joins TRBV29-1 and TRBJ1-2, with 8 bases lining up with TRBD1. Germline V gene lookup returns CDR1 SQVTM and CDR2 ANQGSEA. The CDR3 totals 11 residues. V gave up 7 bases and J gave up 8 bases; unmatched junction bases: 6.

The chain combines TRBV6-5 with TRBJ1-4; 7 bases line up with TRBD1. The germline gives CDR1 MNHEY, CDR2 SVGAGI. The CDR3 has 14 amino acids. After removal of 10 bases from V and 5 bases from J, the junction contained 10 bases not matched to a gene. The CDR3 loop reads CAKLTGTENEKLFF. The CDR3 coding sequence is TGTGCCAAACTCACCGGGACAGAAAATGAAAAACTGTTTTTT.

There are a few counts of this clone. CDR3 sequence: CASSWEGSYGYTF. CDR3 DNA: TGTGCCAGCAGCTGGGAGGGTAGCTATGGCTACACCTTC. The chain links TRBV7-9 to TRBJ1-2; D unresolved. The V end was cut by 4 bases, the J end by 4 bases, with 10 bases between. The germline gives CDR1 SEHNR, CDR2 FQNEAQ (reference sequence). The CDR3 has 13 residues.

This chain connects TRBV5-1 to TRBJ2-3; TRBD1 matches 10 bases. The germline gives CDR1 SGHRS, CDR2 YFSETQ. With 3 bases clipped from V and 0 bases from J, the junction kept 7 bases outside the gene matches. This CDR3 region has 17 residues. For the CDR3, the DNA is TGCGCCAGCAGCTCCGGGACAGGGGACTTAAGCACAGATACGCAGTATTTT. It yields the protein CASSSGTGDLSTDTQYF.

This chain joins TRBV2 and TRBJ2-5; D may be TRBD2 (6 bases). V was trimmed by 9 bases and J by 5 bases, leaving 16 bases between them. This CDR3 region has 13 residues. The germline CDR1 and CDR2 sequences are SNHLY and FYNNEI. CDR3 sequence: CARRITSSETQYF. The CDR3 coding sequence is TGTGCCAGACGGATTACTAGCTCCGAGACCCAGTACTTC.

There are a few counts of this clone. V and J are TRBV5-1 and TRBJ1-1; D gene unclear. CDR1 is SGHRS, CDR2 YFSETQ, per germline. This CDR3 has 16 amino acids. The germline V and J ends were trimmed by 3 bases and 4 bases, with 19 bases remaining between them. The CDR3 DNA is TGCGCCAGCAGCTCAAAACTTGGACGGGCCGGCACTGAAGCTTTCTTT. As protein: CASSSKLGRAGTEAFF.

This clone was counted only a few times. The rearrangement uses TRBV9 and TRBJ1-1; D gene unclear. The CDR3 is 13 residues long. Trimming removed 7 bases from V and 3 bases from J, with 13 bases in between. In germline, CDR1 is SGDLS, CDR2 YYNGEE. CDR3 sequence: CASSTLGDTEAFF. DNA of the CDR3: TGTGCCAGCTCGACCCTCGGGGACACTGAAGCTTTCTTT.

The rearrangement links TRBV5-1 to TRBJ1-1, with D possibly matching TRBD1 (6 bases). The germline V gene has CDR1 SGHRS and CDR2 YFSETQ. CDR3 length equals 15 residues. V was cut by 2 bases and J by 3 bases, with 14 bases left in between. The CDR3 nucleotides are TGCGCCAGCAGCTTTTTTCCAGGGGCGGACACTGAAGCTTTCTTT. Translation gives CASSFFPGADTEAFF. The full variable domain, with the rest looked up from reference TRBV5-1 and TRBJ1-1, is KAGVTQTPRYLIKTRGQQVTLSCSPISGHRSVSWYQQTPGQGLQFLFEYFSETQRNKGNFPGRFSGRQFSNSRSEMNVSTLELGDSALYLCASSFFPGADTEAFFGQGTRLTVV.

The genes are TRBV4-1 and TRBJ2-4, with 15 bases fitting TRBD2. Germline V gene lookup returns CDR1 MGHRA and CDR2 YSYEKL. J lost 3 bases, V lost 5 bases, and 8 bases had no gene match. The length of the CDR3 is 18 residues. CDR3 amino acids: CASSSGLAGGRSKNIQYF. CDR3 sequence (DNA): TGCGCCAGCAGCTCAGGACTAGCGGGGGGGCGGAGCAAAAACATTCAGTACTTC.

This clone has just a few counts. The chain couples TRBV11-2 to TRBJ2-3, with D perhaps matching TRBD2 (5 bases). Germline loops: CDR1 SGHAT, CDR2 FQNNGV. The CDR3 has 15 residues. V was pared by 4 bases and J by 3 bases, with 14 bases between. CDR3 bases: TGTGCCAGCAGCTCCGTAAGACTATTAACAGATACGCAGTATTTT. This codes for CASSSVRLLTDTQYF.

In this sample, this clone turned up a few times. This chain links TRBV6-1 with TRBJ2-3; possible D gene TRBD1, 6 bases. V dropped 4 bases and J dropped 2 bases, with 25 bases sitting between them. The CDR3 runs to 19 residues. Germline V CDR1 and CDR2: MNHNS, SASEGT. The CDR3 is CASSGGGSGHPPSTDTQYF. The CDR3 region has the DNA TGTGCCAGCAGTGGAGGGGGTTCGGGTCATCCACCTTCCACAGATACGCAGTATTTT.

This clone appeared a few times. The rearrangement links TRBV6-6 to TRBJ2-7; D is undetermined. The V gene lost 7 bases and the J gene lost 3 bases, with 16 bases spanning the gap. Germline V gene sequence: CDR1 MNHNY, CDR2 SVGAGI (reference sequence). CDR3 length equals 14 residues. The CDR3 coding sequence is TGTGCCAGCATCTCGGTGCAGGACCACTACGAGCAGTACTTC. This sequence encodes CASISVQDHYEQYF.

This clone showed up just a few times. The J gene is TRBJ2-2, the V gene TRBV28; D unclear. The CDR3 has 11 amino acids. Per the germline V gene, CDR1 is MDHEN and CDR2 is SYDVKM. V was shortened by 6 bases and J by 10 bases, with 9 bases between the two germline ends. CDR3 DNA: TGTGCCAGCAGCTGGGATCTGGAGCTGTTTTTT. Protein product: CASSWDLELFF.